This T cell receptor (beta chain) appears in the sequencing data of a study of cytomegalovirus exposure and HLA in healthy donors. Regarding the study as a whole: CMV serostatus was the only recorded immune exposure for donors. A later look showed TCR association rates differing by HLA locus, highest for DRB1 and lowest for HLA-C. Per published reports, the classifier diagnosed cytomegalovirus status with high specificity and sensitivity.

A multiplex PCR was run with 60 Vbeta primers and 13 Jbeta primers. Sequencing used immunoSEQ multiplex PCR; TCRdb keeps in-frame clones, though not all of them. This sample has about 89,000 clones; 86% occur once, and the top ten carry roughly 9.2%. In germline, CDR1 is MGHRA, CDR2 YSYEKL. Trimming took 2 bases from V and 2 from J; bases not matched to a gene: 5. The CDR3 loop spans 16 amino acids. Worth noting for this clone: The antigen is not known.

The material sequenced was PBMCs. The clonotype was recovered from a young man in good health and CMV-seropositive. The V gene is TRBV4-1, the J gene TRBJ1-3; 8 bases line up with TRBD1. CDR3 sequence (DNA): TGCGCCAGCAGCCAACTCTCAGGGGGCGCTGGAAACACCATATATTTT. Amino acid sequence: CASSQLSGGAGNTIYF.